This TCR beta chain was retrieved from a study of cytomegalovirus exposure and HLA in healthy donors. General observations from the study: Rarity characterized most TCR sequences, yet some public TCRs appeared in many donors.

As to this clone: The antigen remains undetermined.

CDR1 and CDR2 from the germline V gene are SGHVS and FNYEAQ. V was clipped by 2 bases and J by 6 bases; unmatched bases: 4. The CDR3 has 15 residues. Use of 60 Vbeta and 13 Jbeta primers characterized the PCR. Sequencing was performed with immunoSEQ multiplex PCR; in TCRdb, only in-frame clones are kept and a portion is missing. The repertoire holds 150,000 to 200,000 clones, with roughly 79% as singletons. The receptor was derived from a woman between 35 and 50 years old in good health and CMV-seronegative. The sample comprised PBMCs. The rearrangement joins TRBV7-6 to TRBJ2-2; the match to TRBD2 covers 9 bases. The CDR3 is CASSLSPSGAGELFF. CDR3 in DNA: TGTGCCAGCAGCTTATCCCCTAGCGGGGCCGGGGAGCTGTTTTTT.